The 26 T cell receptor beta chains presented below share a single source sample, sequenced in a study of metastatic and nonmetastatic thyroid tumors (TCRdb year 2020). The receptor library was made with PCR. The sequencer listed for this sample is Illumina HiSeq 4000. The raw public reads went through TCRdb reprocessing: fastp at Q25, MiXCR clone calling, in-frame beta chains kept. The sample data list around 23,000 clones, and roughly 19% of these were observed just once. About 30% of the sample is held by the ten biggest clonotypes. Before undergoing thyroid surgery, none of the patients had been given any kind of treatment. Sequenced input: blood. The receptors shown here come from a male donor with papillary thyroid cancer or a benign thyroid nodule (not recorded which). Some clones in this sample may be carry-over from other donors' samples.

This clone was seen at least ten times. The gene calls are TRBV2 and TRBJ1-1; D is unresolved. The CDR3 sequence is 11 residues long. Germline CDR1 reads SNHLY; CDR2 reads FYNNEI. With 5 bases removed from V and 3 bases from J, the gap between germline ends came to 4 bases. The CDR3 coding sequence is TGTGCCAGCAGTCTATACACTGAAGCTTTCTTT. Translating gives CASSLYTEAFF.

This clone has ten or more counts. The J gene is TRBJ1-1, the V gene TRBV9; D is possibly TRBD1 (5 bases). This CDR3 has 14 amino acids. In germline, CDR1 is SGDLS, CDR2 YYNGEE. Trimming cost V 0 bases and J 5 bases, with 11 bases left between them. The CDR3 DNA reads as TGTGCCAGCAGCGTAGCTCTGGGGGGGACTGAAGCTTTCTTT. This codes for CASSVALGGTEAFF.

This clone appeared many times. This chain uses TRBV6-5 with TRBJ2-3; D is unclear. V dropped 0 bases and J dropped 3 bases, with 7 bases sitting between them. In germline, CDR1 is MNHEY, CDR2 SVGAGI. The CDR3 spans 14 residues. The CDR3 is CASSYSRATDTQYF. CDR3 DNA sequence: TGTGCCAGCAGTTACTCGCGTGCTACAGATACGCAGTATTTT.

This clone came up a few times. The V gene is TRBV10-1, the J gene TRBJ1-5; no clear D gene. The CDR3 is 14 residues long. V lost 4 bases and J 2 bases, leaving 9 bases between the germline ends. CDR1 WNHNN and CDR2 SYGVQD come from the germline V gene (reference sequence). The CDR3: CASSAVVGNQPQHF. CDR3 bases: TGCGCCAGCAGTGCTGTCGTTGGCAATCAGCCCCAGCATTTT.

By share, this clone ranks as medium-sized (0.01 to 0.1%). CDR3 sequence (DNA): TGTGCCAGCACTGCGACCGAGAACACTGAAGCTTTCTTT. Translation gives CASTATENTEAFF. The V and J genes are TRBV6-1 and TRBJ1-1; D not certain. Germline CDR1 and CDR2: MNHNS and SASEGT. The V end lost 7 bases, the J end lost 1 base, and 10 bases lay between the germline ends. The CDR3 totals 13 residues.

This clone was detected ten times or more. This chain joins TRBV15 and TRBJ2-3; no definite D call. CDR3 length: 19 residues. CDR1 and CDR2 (germline): LNHNV, YYDKDF (reference sequence). Trimming took off 1 base at V and 5 bases at J, with 25 bases between the two ends. The CDR3 is CATSRGWGTSSSSGDTQYF. For the CDR3, the DNA is TGTGCCACCAGCAGAGGGTGGGGTACTTCATCTTCGTCGGGAGATACGCAGTATTTT.

This clone was counted many times. V usage is TRBV28 and J usage is TRBJ1-3; no firm D call. Trimming pared 6 bases from V and 0 bases from J, leaving 15 bases between. This CDR3 has 16 residues. The germline V gene has CDR1 MDHEN and CDR2 SYDVKM. The CDR3 sequence: CASRIPPTDSGNTIYF. The CDR3 nucleotides read TGTGCCAGCAGAATCCCTCCCACGGACTCTGGAAACACCATATATTTT.

This clone was observed at least ten times. The conserved final phenylalanine or tryptophan is absent from the CDR3, which likely points to a read error. The chain employs TRBV20-1 and TRBJ1-1; D is undetermined. Per germline, CDR1 DFQATT and CDR2 SNEGSKA (reference sequence). The length of the CDR3 is 12 residues. The V and J ends lost 6 bases and 3 bases respectively, with 11 bases between them. The CDR3 is CSAATEDTEAFS. The DNA for the CDR3 is TGCAGTGCCGCCACAGAGGACACTGAAGCTTTCTCT.

This clone has a handful of counts. The rearrangement joins TRBV12-3 or TRBV12-4 to TRBJ2-7; weak D call: TRBD2 (5 bases). Trimming left V 2 bases short and J 5 bases short, with 10 bases between. CDR3 length: 13 amino acids. The CDR3 region is CASSLRPGNEQYF. In DNA, the CDR3 is TGTGCCAGCAGTTTAAGGCCGGGGAACGAGCAGTACTTC.

This clone was observed at least ten times. The chain uses TRBV4-1 and TRBJ1-5, with D possibly matching TRBD1 (6 bases). V was pared by 1 base and J by 10 bases, with 17 bases between. This CDR3 contains 15 residues. Germline V lookup: CDR1 MGHRA, CDR2 YSYEKL. The chain's CDR3 is CASSQVFQGREPQHF. CDR3 bases: TGCGCCAGCAGCCAAGTTTTCCAGGGGAGAGAACCCCAGCATTTT.

In this sample, this clone turned up many times. The chain employs TRBV28 and TRBJ2-7; 8 bases line up with TRBD1. Germline V gene data show CDR1 as MDHEN and CDR2 as SYDVKM. The CDR3 extends over 15 amino acids. J was trimmed by 3 bases and V by 6 bases; bases with no gene match: 10. The CDR3 DNA is TGTGCCAGCAGACCCCCCGGGACAGGTCGCTACGAGCAGTACTTC. Translation gives CASRPPGTGRYEQYF.

At least ten counts were recorded for this clone. The chain links TRBV10-3 to TRBJ1-2; D is ambiguous. V was clipped by 0 bases and J by 8 bases, with 16 bases between them. Germline V lookup: CDR1 ENHRY, CDR2 SYGVKD. The CDR3 is 15 residues long. This chain's CDR3 is CAISESRGGPGGYTF. The CDR3, as DNA: TGTGCCATCAGTGAGTCACGGGGAGGTCCGGGGGGCTACACCTTC.

This clone is termed large. Other DNA variants within this sample encode the same CDR3. This chain joins TRBV27 and TRBJ1-1; D possibly corresponds to TRBD1 (6 bases). Germline CDR1 and CDR2: MNHEY and SMNVEV (reference sequence). The CDR3 has 13 amino acids. Trimming removed 2 bases from V and 5 bases from J, with 9 bases in between. The CDR3 nucleotides are TGTGCCAGCAGTTTAGGCAGGGGAACTGAAGCTTTCTTT. As protein: CASSLGRGTEAFF.

Turning to this clone: An end of the junction does not agree with germline; a read error may underlie this. This sequence joins TRBV19 and TRBJ1-1; no definite D call. CDR1 LNHDA and CDR2 SQIVND come from the germline V gene (reference sequence). CDR3 size: 13 residues. This chain's CDR3 is CDSSHLGDTEAFF. CDR3 DNA: TGTGACAGCTCACATTTGGGCGACACGGAAGCTTTCTTT.

At least ten counts were recorded for this clone. V is TRBV27 and J is TRBJ1-5, with TRBD1 matching over 7 bases. This CDR3 comprises 14 residues. J was trimmed by 2 bases and V by 5 bases; bases with no gene match: 3. Germline V lookup: CDR1 MNHEY, CDR2 SMNVEV (reference sequence). The CDR3 reads CASSPGQGNQPQHF. CDR3 DNA sequence: TGTGCCAGCAGTCCCGGACAGGGCAATCAGCCCCAGCATTTT.

As for this clone: At one end, the junction sequence differs from germline, possibly due to a read error. Other DNA sequences within the sample encode an identical CDR3. The chain couples TRBV6-1 to TRBJ2-7; D call uncertain. This CDR3 spans 15 amino acids. Germline V gives CDR1 MNHNS, CDR2 SASEGT. CDR3 DNA sequence: TGTGCCAGCAGACCCCGCTCCCGTACATCCCACGAGCAGTACTTT. Translating it yields CASRPRSRTSHEQYF.

This clone has a handful of counts. This chain links TRBV3-1 with TRBJ2-3; a weak D match, TRBD1 (6 bases). Germline V gene lookup returns CDR1 LGHDT and CDR2 YNNKEL (reference sequence). The CDR3 is made up of 16 amino acids. V was trimmed by 4 bases and J by 2 bases, leaving 16 bases between them. CDR3 bases: TGTGCCAGCAGCCGCCTGGGGGCACGAAACACAGATACGCAGTATTTT. Translating it yields CASSRLGARNTDTQYF.

This clone was seen once. V gene TRBV30 combines with J gene TRBJ2-7; 9 bases fit TRBD2. V lost 5 bases, J lost 0 bases, and 2 bases stayed unmatched. The CDR3 length is 13 residues. Per germline, CDR1 GTSNPN and CDR2 SVGIG (reference sequence). The CDR3 spells CAWDSGSSYEQYF. The CDR3 region has the DNA TGTGCCTGGGATAGCGGGAGCTCCTACGAGCAGTACTTC.

This clone was seen many times. V and J are TRBV10-3 and TRBJ1-2; TRBD1 matches 7 bases. The CDR3 is 15 amino acids. CDR1 ENHRY and CDR2 SYGVKD come from the germline V gene. The V segment lost 6 bases and the J segment 0 bases; nucleotides outside the gene matches: 7. The CDR3 spells CAISPGQDPNYGYTF. CDR3 nucleotide sequence: TGTGCCATCAGCCCTGGACAGGACCCTAACTATGGCTACACCTTC.

This clone has a count of ten or more. This chain connects TRBV6-1 to TRBJ1-6; no clear D gene. Trimming left V 0 bases short and J 7 bases short, with 22 bases between. The CDR3 contains 19 residues. The germline V gene encodes CDR1 MNHNS and CDR2 SASEGT. CDR3 coding DNA: TGTGCCAGCAGTGAAGCCTCGCGAGGTCTTAGGAGATTGAATTCACCCCTCCACTTT. Translating gives CASSEASRGLRRLNSPLHF.

Ten or more counts support this clone. The chain employs TRBV6-1 and TRBJ2-3, with TRBD2 identical over 10 bases. The CDR3 has 15 amino acids. J was trimmed by 2 bases and V by 4 bases; bases with no gene match: 3. Per the germline V gene, CDR1 is MNHNS and CDR2 is SASEGT. The CDR3 spells CASSGLAGNTDTQYF. CDR3 coding DNA: TGTGCCAGCAGTGGACTAGCGGGCAACACAGATACGCAGTATTTT.

This clone was picked up a small number of times. This sequence joins TRBV28 and TRBJ1-5; D ambiguous. Per the germline V gene, CDR1 is MDHEN and CDR2 is SYDVKM. Deletions cut 6 bases from V and 2 bases from J, with 5 bases between. The CDR3 is 12 amino acids. The DNA for the CDR3 is TGTGCCAGCAGGACTGGCAATCAGCCCCAGCATTTT. Translation gives CASRTGNQPQHF.

This clone showed up many times. This chain uses TRBV5-1 with TRBJ2-1; D unresolved. V lost 3 bases, J lost 4 bases, and 11 bases lay in between. Germline CDR1 is SGHRS and CDR2 is YFSETQ. This CDR3 region has 14 residues. This CDR3 is CASSSQRPYNEQFF. CDR3 nucleotide sequence: TGCGCCAGCAGCTCGCAACGGCCTTACAATGAGCAGTTCTTC.

The table lists this clone with many counts. The chain joins TRBV30 to TRBJ2-7; D not resolved. Germline assignment: CDR1 GTSNPN and CDR2 SVGIG (reference sequence). The V end lost 2 bases, the J end lost 3 bases, and 8 bases lay between the germline ends. The CDR3 totals 12 residues. In nucleotides, the CDR3 is TGTGCCTGGAGTCCAACGAGCTACGAGCAGTACTTC. Encoded protein: CAWSPTSYEQYF.

V usage is TRBV7-9 and J usage is TRBJ2-5; no reliable D call. V shed 0 bases and J shed 10 bases, with 9 bases lying between them. Germline V gene lookup returns CDR1 SEHNR and CDR2 FQNEAQ (reference sequence). This CDR3 has 12 residues. CDR3 residues: CASSLAGKDQYF. The CDR3 DNA follows: TGTGCCAGCAGCTTAGCTGGGAAGGACCAGTACTTC.

This clone was picked up many times. The chain joins TRBV29-1 to TRBJ2-7; 9 nucleotides align to TRBD1. Per the germline V gene, CDR1 is SQVTM and CDR2 is ANQGSEA. With V trimmed by 5 bases and J by 9 bases, 11 bases remained unmatched. The CDR3 consists of 13 residues. The CDR3 bases are TGCAGCGTTCACAAAGGACAGGGGACAAGGCAGTACTTC. Translation: CSVHKGQGTRQYF.